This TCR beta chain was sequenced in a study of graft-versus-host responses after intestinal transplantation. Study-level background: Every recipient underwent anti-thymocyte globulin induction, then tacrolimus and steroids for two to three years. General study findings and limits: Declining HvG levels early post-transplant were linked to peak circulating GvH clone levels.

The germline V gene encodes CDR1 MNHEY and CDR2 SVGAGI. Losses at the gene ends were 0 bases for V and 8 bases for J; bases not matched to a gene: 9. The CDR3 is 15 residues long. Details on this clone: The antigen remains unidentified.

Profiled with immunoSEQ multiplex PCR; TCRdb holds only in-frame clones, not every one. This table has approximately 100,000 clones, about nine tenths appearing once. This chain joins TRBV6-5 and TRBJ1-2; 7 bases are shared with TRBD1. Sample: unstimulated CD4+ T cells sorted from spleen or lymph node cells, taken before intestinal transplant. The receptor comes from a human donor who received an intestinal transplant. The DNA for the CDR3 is TGTGCCAGCAGTTACTCGGGTAGGGGGCGGAGAGGCTACACCTTC. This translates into CASSYSGRGRRGYTF.